This TCR beta chain stems from a study of T cells in Graves' hyperthyroidism and ophthalmopathy. The table lists this clonotype with many counts. Its antigen is currently unknown. The V segment lost 3 bases and the J segment 5 bases; nucleotides outside the gene matches: 10. CDR1 and CDR2 (germline): LNHNV, YYDKDF (reference sequence). The CDR3 extends over 16 amino acids. The diagnoses drew upon clinical symptoms, serum thyroxine and TRAb, thyroid ultrasound and orbital computed tomography. RNA transcripts served as the template for amplifying TCR beta CDR3 regions. In the first-round RT-PCR of the TCR CDR3, the HTBI primer set was used. Via MiXCR, TCRdb re-called the multiplex PCR reads, giving one row per CDR3 protein. The repertoire has roughly 170,000 distinct CDR3 sequences, over 15% of them found once; the top ten carry about 29%. Study-wide findings and caveats: Peripheral blood also featured most of the thyroid clonotypes expanded above 0.001.

The sample consisted of blood. This receptor was identified in a woman aged 50 to 60 with Graves' hyperthyroidism. The rearrangement joins TRBV15 to TRBJ2-5, with 9 bases that match TRBD2. The CDR3 loop is CATSRASGVLGETQYF. Here the CDR3 DNA reads TGTGCCACCAGCAGGGCTAGCGGGGTCCTGGGGGAGACCCAGTACTTC. Supplemented by reference TRBV15 and TRBJ2-5, the full variable domain reads DAMVIQNPRYQVTQFGKPVTLSCSQTLNHNVMYWYQQKSSQAPKLLFHYYDKDFNNEADTPDNFQSRRPNTSFCFLDIRSPGLGDTAMYLCATSRASGVLGETQYFGPGTRLLVL.